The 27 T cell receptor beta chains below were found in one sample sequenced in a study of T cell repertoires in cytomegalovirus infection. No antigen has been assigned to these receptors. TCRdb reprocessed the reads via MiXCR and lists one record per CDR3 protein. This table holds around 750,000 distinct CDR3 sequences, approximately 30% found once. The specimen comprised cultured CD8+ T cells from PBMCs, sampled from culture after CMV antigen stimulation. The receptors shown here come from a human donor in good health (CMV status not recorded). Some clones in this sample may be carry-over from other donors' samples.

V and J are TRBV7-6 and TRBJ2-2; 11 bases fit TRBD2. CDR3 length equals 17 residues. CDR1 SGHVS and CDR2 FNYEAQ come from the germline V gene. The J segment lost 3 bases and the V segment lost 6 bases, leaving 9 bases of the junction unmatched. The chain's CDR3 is CASSSSGTSGYTGELFF. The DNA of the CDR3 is TGTGCCAGCAGTTCCTCCGGGACTAGCGGCTACACCGGGGAGCTGTTTTTT.

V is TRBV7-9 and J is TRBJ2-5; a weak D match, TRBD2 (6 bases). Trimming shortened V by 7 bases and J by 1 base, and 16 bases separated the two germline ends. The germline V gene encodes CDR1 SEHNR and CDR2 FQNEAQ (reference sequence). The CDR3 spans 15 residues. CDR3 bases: TGTGCCAGCAACGTCGTACGGGACTTCCAAGAGACCCAGTACTTC. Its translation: CASNVVRDFQETQYF.

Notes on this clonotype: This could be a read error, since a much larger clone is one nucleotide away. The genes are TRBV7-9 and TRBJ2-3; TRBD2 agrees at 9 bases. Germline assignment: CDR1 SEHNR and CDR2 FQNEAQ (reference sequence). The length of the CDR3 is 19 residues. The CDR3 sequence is CASSLKRGARNSSTDMQYF. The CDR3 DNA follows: TGTGCCAGCAGCTTAAAGCGGGGGGCCCGAAATAGTAGCACAGATATGCAGTATTTT.

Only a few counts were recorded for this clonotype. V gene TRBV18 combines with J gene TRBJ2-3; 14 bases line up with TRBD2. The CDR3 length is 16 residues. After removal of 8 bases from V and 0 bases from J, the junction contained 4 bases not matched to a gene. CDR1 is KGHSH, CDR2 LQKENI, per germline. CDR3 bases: TGTGCCAGCCCGACTAGCGGGGGGGCGAGCACAGATACGCAGTATTTT. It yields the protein CASPTSGGASTDTQYF.

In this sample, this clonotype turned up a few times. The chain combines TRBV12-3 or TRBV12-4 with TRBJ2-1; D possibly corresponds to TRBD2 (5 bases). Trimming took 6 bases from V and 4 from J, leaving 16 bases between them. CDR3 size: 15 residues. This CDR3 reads CASRKLVIGYNEQFF. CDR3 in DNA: TGTGCCAGCAGGAAACTAGTGATCGGGTACAATGAGCAGTTCTTC.

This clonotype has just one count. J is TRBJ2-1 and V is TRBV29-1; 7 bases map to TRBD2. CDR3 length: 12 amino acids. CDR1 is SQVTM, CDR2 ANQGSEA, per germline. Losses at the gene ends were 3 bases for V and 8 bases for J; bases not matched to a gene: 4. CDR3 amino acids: CSVELGGDEQFF. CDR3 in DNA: TGCAGCGTTGAGTTGGGGGGGGATGAGCAGTTCTTC.

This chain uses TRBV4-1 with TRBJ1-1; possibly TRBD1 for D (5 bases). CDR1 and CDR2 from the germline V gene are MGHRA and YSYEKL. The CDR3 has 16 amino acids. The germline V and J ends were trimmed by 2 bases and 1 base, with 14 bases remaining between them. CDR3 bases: TGCGCCAGCAGCCAACGACTGGGGGAGTGGAACACTGAAGCTTTCTTT. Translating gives CASSQRLGEWNTEAFF.

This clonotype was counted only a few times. The DNA of the CDR3 is TGTGCCAGCAGTTCGGTCATCGGCGACTATAGCAATCAGCCCCAGCATTTT. Translating gives CASSSVIGDYSNQPQHF. The rearrangement joins TRBV27 to TRBJ1-5; D remains ambiguous. Trimming pared 4 bases from V and 0 bases from J, leaving 16 bases between. In germline, CDR1 is MNHEY, CDR2 SMNVEV (reference sequence). The CDR3 runs to 17 residues.

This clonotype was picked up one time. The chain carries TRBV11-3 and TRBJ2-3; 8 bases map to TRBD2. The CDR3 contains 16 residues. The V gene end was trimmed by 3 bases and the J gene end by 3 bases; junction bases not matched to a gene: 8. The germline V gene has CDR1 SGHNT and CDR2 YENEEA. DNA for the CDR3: TGTGCCAGCAGCTTCAGTTTAGGACTAGCAACAGATACGCAGTATTTT. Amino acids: CASSFSLGLATDTQYF. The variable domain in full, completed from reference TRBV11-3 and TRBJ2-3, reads EAGVVQSPRYKIIEKKQPVAFWCNPISGHNTLYWYLQNLGQGPELLIRYENEEAVDDSQLPKDRFSAERLKGVDSTLKIQPAELGDSAVYLCASSFSLGLATDTQYFGPGTRLTVL.

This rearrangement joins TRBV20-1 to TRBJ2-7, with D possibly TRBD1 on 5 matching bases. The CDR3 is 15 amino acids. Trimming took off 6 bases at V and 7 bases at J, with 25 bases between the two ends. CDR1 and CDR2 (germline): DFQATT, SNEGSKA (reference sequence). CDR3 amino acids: CSAYQARQGFAEQYV. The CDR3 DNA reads TGCAGTGCCTATCAAGCCCGGCAGGGATTTGCGGAGCAGTACGTC.

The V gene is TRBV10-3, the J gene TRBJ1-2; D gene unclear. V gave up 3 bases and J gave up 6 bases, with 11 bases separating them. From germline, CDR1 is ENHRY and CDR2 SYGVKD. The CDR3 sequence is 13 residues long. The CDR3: CAISDRLLNGYTF. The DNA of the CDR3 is TGTGCCATCAGTGATCGCCTCCTTAATGGCTACACCTTC.

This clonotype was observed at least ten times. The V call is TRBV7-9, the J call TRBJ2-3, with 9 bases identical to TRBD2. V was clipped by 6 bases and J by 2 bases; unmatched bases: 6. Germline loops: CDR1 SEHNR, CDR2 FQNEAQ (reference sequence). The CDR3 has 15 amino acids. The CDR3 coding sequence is TGTGCCAGCAGTTCCCTAGCGGGGTACACAGATACGCAGTATTTT. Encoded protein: CASSSLAGYTDTQYF.

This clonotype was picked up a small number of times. The CDR3 DNA is TGTGCCAGCAGCCCCCCATTAGCGGGGGGGCGTGAGACCCAGTACTTC. This encodes CASSPPLAGGRETQYF. The rearrangement links TRBV7-6 to TRBJ2-5, with 11 bases aligning to TRBD2. With 5 bases clipped from V and 5 bases from J, the junction kept 10 bases outside the gene matches. The CDR3 runs to 16 residues. Germline V gives CDR1 SGHVS, CDR2 FNYEAQ.

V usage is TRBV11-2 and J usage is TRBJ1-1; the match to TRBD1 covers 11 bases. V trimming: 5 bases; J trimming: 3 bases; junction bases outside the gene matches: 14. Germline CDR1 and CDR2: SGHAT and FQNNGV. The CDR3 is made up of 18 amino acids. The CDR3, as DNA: TGTGCCAGCAGCCTCGTAAATAGGACAGGGGGCGATGACACTGAAGCTTTCTTT. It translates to CASSLVNRTGGDDTEAFF.

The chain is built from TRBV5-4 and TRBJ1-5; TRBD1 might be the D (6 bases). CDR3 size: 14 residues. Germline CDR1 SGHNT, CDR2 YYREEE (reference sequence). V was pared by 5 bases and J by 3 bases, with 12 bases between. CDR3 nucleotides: TGTGCCAGCAGTAACAGGGAAATCAATCAGCCCCAGCATTTT. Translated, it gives CASSNREINQPQHF.

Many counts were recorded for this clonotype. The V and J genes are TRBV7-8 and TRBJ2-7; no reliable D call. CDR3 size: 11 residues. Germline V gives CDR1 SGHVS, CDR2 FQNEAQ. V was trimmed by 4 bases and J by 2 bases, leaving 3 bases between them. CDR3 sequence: CASSSPYEQYF. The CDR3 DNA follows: TGTGCCAGCAGCTCGCCCTACGAGCAGTACTTC.

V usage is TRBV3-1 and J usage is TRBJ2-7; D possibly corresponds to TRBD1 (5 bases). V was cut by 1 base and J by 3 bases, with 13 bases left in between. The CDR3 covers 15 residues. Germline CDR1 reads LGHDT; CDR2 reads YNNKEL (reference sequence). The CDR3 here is CASSQVQQAFYEQYF. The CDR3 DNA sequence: TGTGCCAGCAGCCAAGTACAACAGGCCTTCTACGAGCAGTACTTC.

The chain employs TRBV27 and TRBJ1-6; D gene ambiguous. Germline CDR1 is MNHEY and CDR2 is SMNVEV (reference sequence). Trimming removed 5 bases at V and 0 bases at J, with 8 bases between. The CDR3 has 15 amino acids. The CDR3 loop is CASSRGSSYNSPLHF. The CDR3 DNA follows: TGTGCCAGCAGTCGGGGAAGCTCCTATAATTCACCCCTCCACTTT.

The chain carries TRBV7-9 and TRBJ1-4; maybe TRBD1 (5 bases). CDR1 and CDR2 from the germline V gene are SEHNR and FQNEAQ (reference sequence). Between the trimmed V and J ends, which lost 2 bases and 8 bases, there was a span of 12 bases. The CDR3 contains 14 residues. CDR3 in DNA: TGTGCCAGCAGCTTATTCAGGGCGAACGAAAAACTGTTTTTT. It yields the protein CASSLFRANEKLFF.

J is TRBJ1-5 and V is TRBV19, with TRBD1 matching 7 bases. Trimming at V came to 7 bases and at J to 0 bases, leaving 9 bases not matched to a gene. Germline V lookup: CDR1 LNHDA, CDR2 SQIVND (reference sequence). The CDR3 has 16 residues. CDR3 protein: CASMGGRGISNQPQHF. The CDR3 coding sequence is TGTGCCAGTATGGGGGGCAGGGGGATTAGCAATCAGCCCCAGCATTTT.

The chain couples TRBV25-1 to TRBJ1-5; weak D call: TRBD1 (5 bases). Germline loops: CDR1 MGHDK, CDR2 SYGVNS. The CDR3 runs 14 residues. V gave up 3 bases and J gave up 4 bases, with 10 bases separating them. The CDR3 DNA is TGTGCCAGCAGTGAGGCCAGGGTGAATCAGCCCCAGCATTTT. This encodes CASSEARVNQPQHF.

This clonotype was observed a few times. For the CDR3, the DNA is TGTGCCAGCAGCCCGAGGACAGGGGACCAAGAGACCCAGTACTTC. It translates to CASSPRTGDQETQYF. The chain employs TRBV7-6 and TRBJ2-5, with 9 bases aligning to TRBD1. In germline, CDR1 is SGHVS, CDR2 FNYEAQ. With 5 bases clipped from V and 0 bases from J, the junction kept 4 bases outside the gene matches. The CDR3 totals 15 residues.

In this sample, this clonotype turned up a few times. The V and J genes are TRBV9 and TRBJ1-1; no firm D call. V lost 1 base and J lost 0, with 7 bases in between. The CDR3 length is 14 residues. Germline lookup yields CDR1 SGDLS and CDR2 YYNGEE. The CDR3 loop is CASSVTSLNTEAFF. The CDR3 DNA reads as TGTGCCAGCAGCGTAACATCCCTGAACACTGAAGCTTTCTTT.

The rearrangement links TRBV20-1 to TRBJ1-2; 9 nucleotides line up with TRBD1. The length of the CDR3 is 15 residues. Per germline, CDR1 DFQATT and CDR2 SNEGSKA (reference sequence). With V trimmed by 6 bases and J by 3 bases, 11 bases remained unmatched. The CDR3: CSAVPGQGRDYGYTF. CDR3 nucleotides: TGCAGTGCGGTTCCGGGACAGGGTCGCGACTATGGCTACACCTTC.

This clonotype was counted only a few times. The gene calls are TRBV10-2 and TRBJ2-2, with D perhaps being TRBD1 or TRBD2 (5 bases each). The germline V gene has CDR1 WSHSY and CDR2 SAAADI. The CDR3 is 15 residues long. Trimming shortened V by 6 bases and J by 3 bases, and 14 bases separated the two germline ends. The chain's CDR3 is CASSEYGADTGELFF. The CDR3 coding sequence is TGCGCCAGCAGCGAATACGGGGCGGACACCGGGGAGCTGTTTTTT.

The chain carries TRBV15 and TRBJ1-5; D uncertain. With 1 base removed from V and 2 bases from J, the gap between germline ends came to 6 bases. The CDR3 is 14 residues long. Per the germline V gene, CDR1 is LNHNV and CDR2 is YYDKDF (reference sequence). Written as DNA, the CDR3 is TGTGCCACCAGCAGAGTGTTGGGCAATCAGCCCCAGCATTTT. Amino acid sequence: CATSRVLGNQPQHF. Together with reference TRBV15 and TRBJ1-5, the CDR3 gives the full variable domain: DAMVIQNPRYQVTQFGKPVTLSCSQTLNHNVMYWYQQKSSQAPKLLFHYYDKDFNNEADTPDNFQSRRPNTSFCFLDIRSPGLGDTAMYLCATSRVLGNQPQHFGDGTRLSIL.

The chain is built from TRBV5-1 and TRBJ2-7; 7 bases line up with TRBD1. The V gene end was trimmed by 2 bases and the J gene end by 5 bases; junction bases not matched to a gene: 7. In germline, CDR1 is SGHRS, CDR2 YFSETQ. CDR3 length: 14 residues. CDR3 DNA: TGCGCCAGCAGCTTTAGAGGGGGCGGCGACGAGCAGTACGTC. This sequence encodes CASSFRGGGDEQYV.